This TCR beta chain was sequenced in a study of control samples from healthy donors and cancer patients. This clone came up a few times. The germline V gene has CDR1 GTSNPN and CDR2 SVGIG (reference sequence). Trimming removed 3 bases from V and 5 bases from J, with 19 bases in between. There are 15 residues in the CDR3. Profiling relied on immunoSEQ multiplex PCR, and the TCRdb table lists in-frame clones only, not all of them. There are 90,000 to 130,000 clones in the sample; about 80% occur only once, and 6.5% lies in the top ten. The specimen sequenced was blood. This sequence was found in a young man in good health. This chain links TRBV30 with TRBJ1-1; maybe TRBD1 (5 bases). CDR3 sequence: CAWRHQTSGWTEAFF. CDR3 coding DNA: TGTGCCTGGAGGCACCAAACTTCAGGGTGGACTGAAGCTTTCTTT.